This T cell receptor beta chain was recovered during a study of OX40 agonist ivuxolimab in advanced cancers. Across the whole study: The dose of intravenous ivuxolimab that patients received every 2 weeks ranged from 0.01 to 10 mg/kg. Of the patients, three showed partial responses, one with hepatocellular carcinoma and two with cutaneous melanoma.

Comments on this clone: Its antigen is undetermined.

The germline CDR1 and CDR2 sequences are SNHLY and FYNNEI. Trimming cost V 0 bases and J 5 bases, with 23 bases left between them. The CDR3 length is 18 residues. Findings and caveats of the study: There were, on average, more expanded clones in CD8+ T cells than in CD4+.

Clones were read by immunoSEQ multiplex PCR, and TCRdb kept only the in-frame ones, dropping some. This sample carries over 85,000 clones, 70% to 90% of them seen once, and the ten largest clones take 0.5%. V usage is TRBV2 and J usage is TRBJ2-7, with D possibly being TRBD2 (6 bases). Here the sequenced sample was CD4+ or CD8+ T cells sorted from blood, taken in a trial of the OX40 agonist ivuxolimab. This clonotype was obtained from an adult with an advanced solid tumor such as melanoma, head and neck, liver or kidney cancer. The CDR3 coding sequence is TGTGCCAGCAGTGAAGCGGTATTTAGTAGGGGAGGTCTGCACGAGCAGTACTTC. Encoded protein: CASSEAVFSRGGLHEQYF.